The 12 T cell receptor beta chains below all came from one sample that was sequenced in a study of vaccination and CD4 T cells after COVID-19. TCRdb called the PCR reads again in MiXCR, with one record for every CDR3 protein. The data contain 25,000 to 30,000 distinct CDR3 sequences, 50% of them singletons. Time point defined: late sampling 161 to 241 days after vaccination in three convalescent patients. This specimen consisted of CD4+ T cells from blood, obtained about 7 months after SARS-CoV-2 vaccination. The origin of the receptors is a human donor who had recovered from COVID-19.

The J gene is TRBJ1-2, the V gene TRBV6-1; 9 nucleotides align to TRBD1. This CDR3 comprises 17 residues. V gave up 5 bases and J gave up 2 bases; unmatched junction bases: 12. Germline-derived CDR1 and CDR2 are MNHNS and SASEGT. CDR3 nucleotides: TGTGCCAGCAGTAACGGACAGGGGACTTACCTAAACTATGGCTACACCTTC. This sequence encodes CASSNGQGTYLNYGYTF.

This clonotype was seen more than once but under ten times. The rearrangement uses TRBV27 and TRBJ2-4; unclear D gene. V lost 4 bases, J lost 8 bases, and 12 bases lay in between. In germline, CDR1 is MNHEY, CDR2 SMNVEV (reference sequence). The CDR3 runs to 13 residues. The CDR3 bases are TGTGCCAGCAGTTCCGACGGGTACGACATTCAGTACTTC. Translating it yields CASSSDGYDIQYF.

The chain links TRBV20-1 to TRBJ1-2, with D maybe TRBD1 (6 bases). V lost 6 bases to trimming and J lost 4 bases, with 15 bases between them. The length of the CDR3 is 13 residues. Germline V gives CDR1 DFQATT, CDR2 SNEGSKA (reference sequence). As DNA, the CDR3 is TGCAGTGCACAACCAGGACAGTTCTATGGCTACACCTTC. Its protein product is CSAQPGQFYGYTF.

This clonotype was seen only a few times. The CDR3 loop is CATSRDDSSSYEQYF. The CDR3 nucleotides are TGTGCCACCAGCAGAGACGACAGTAGCTCCTACGAGCAGTACTTC. The V gene is TRBV15, the J gene TRBJ2-7, with D possibly being TRBD1 (5 bases). Trimming cost V 0 bases and J 0 bases, with 9 bases left between them. The germline CDR1 and CDR2 sequences are LNHNV and YYDKDF (reference sequence). The CDR3 sequence is 15 residues long.

The chain links TRBV6-1 to TRBJ2-7, with 8 bases matching TRBD1. CDR3 size: 14 residues. V was clipped by 6 bases and J by 3 bases; unmatched bases: 7. Germline assignment: CDR1 MNHNS and CDR2 SASEGT. Here the CDR3 reads CASSPGQAYYEQYF. In nucleotides, the CDR3 is TGTGCCAGCAGCCCGGGACAGGCTTACTACGAGCAGTACTTC.

The chain couples TRBV2 to TRBJ1-1; D possibly corresponds to TRBD1 (6 bases). V was clipped by 6 bases and J by 1 base, with 9 bases between them. Germline CDR1 is SNHLY and CDR2 is FYNNEI. This CDR3 is built from 13 residues. The CDR3 spells CASRTTGNTEAFF. CDR3 nucleotide sequence: TGTGCCAGCAGGACGACAGGGAACACTGAAGCTTTCTTT.

V is TRBV28 and J is TRBJ1-1; 7 bases agree with TRBD1. Germline trimming cut 5 bases from V and 0 bases from J; bases unmatched to any gene: 12. Germline loops: CDR1 MDHEN, CDR2 SYDVKM. The CDR3 contains 17 residues. CDR3 residues: CASSQWGTATLNTEAFF. The CDR3, as DNA: TGTGCCAGCAGTCAATGGGGGACAGCGACATTGAACACTGAAGCTTTCTTT.

This clonotype has only a few counts. The chain combines TRBV7-2 with TRBJ1-5; D is unresolved. The CDR3 is made up of 16 amino acids. Trimming cost V 5 bases and J 5 bases, with 19 bases left between them. In germline, CDR1 is SGHTA, CDR2 FQGNSA. In DNA form, the CDR3 reads TGTGCCAGCAGCCCTAACGCGGGAGTCGGCCATCAGCCCCAGCATTTT. Its protein is CASSPNAGVGHQPQHF.

V is TRBV28 and J is TRBJ1-2; the D is unclear. Between the trimmed V and J ends, which lost 6 bases and 6 bases, there was a span of 8 bases. The germline gives CDR1 MDHEN, CDR2 SYDVKM. The CDR3 extends over 11 amino acids. The CDR3 region is CASSPRDGYTF. Here the CDR3 DNA reads TGTGCCAGCAGCCCAAGGGATGGCTACACCTTC.

This chain joins TRBV20-1 and TRBJ2-1; TRBD2 matches 8 bases. Trimming cost V 3 bases and J 3 bases; bases outside gene matches: 19. There are 19 residues in the CDR3. The V gene's germline CDR1 is DFQATT and CDR2 SNEGSKA (reference sequence). The CDR3 is CSASPDGLAGFSSYNEQFF. CDR3 bases: TGCAGTGCTAGCCCCGACGGGCTAGCGGGTTTCTCTAGCTACAATGAGCAGTTCTTC.

J is TRBJ2-1 and V is TRBV27, with 9 bases aligning to TRBD2. Germline lookup yields CDR1 MNHEY and CDR2 SMNVEV (reference sequence). The CDR3 spans 16 residues. The ends lost 5 bases at V and 1 base at J; junction bases unmatched: 6. The CDR3 nucleotides are TGTGCCAGCAGTCCAAACCTAGCGGGGTCCTACAATGAGCAGTTCTTC. Amino acids: CASSPNLAGSYNEQFF.

In this sample, this clonotype turned up a few times. The chain links TRBV6-2 or TRBV6-3 to TRBJ2-1, with a tentative D call TRBD2 (5 bases). From germline, CDR1 is MNHEY and CDR2 SVGEGT. The CDR3 runs to 13 residues. V gave up 3 bases and J gave up 9 bases, with 12 bases separating them. In DNA form, the CDR3 reads TGTGCCAGCAGTTATGGCCGCCGGGGTGAGCAGTTCTTC. It is translated as CASSYGRRGEQFF.